A selection of T cell receptor beta chains follows, all from one sample in a study of OX40 agonist ivuxolimab in advanced cancers. The protocol was immunoSEQ multiplex PCR, while the TCRdb copy is restricted to in-frame clones and leaves out a portion. This table has some 70,000 clones, 75% to 85% appearing once. The sample was CD4+ or CD8+ T cells sorted from blood, taken in a trial of the OX40 agonist ivuxolimab. These receptors all come from an adult with an advanced solid tumor such as melanoma, head and neck, liver or kidney cancer. Each CDR3 is given without its conserved first and last residue. Each record gives: V gene, D gene, J gene, CDR3 protein. A D gene is named only where the DNA matches it firmly.

>TRBV5-1|TRBD1|TRBJ1-2
ASSLEGRGPGYGYT
>TRBV5-1|.|TRBJ2-7
ASSFRDGSHEQY
>TRBV18|.|TRBJ1-1
ASSPRLRTRQENTEAF
>TRBV30|.|TRBJ1-2
AWSVQAGYT
>TRBV7-2|.|TRBJ2-7
ASSSQTTYEQY
>TRBV5-4|TRBD2|TRBJ2-3
ASSFKLAGGISTDTQY
>TRBV6-6|.|TRBJ1-1
ASTLQGAAF
>TRBV15|TRBD1|TRBJ2-7
ATSRPGTGGDEQY
>TRBV6-1|.|TRBJ2-5
ASSEAGRAVPQY
>TRBV27|.|TRBJ2-3
ASSRGGLNTDTQY
>TRBV19|.|TRBJ2-3
ASSIGQGTDTQY
>TRBV6-6|.|TRBJ2-7
ASRPGRDYEQY
>TRBV11-2|TRBD2|TRBJ2-2
ASTLLAGLGGELF
>TRBV5-8|.|TRBJ1-2
ASSLQLIYGYT
>TRBV6-5|.|TRBJ2-2
ASRGESETGELF
>TRBV28|.|TRBJ1-2
ASTWGGAGGYT
>TRBV18|.|TRBJ1-2
ASSRMGQGRANYGYT
>TRBV28|.|TRBJ2-3
ASTEGGLGRDTQY
>TRBV19|.|TRBJ2-3
ASSIGFQGPDTQY
>TRBV5-1|.|TRBJ2-5
ASRNWKGVQETQY
>TRBV9|TRBD2|TRBJ2-3
ASSPAIAGVTDTQY
>TRBV6-1|TRBD1|TRBJ1-1
ASIGTAFAIVGAF
>TRBV11-2|.|TRBJ2-2
ASAWGVWGVFNTGELF
>TRBV10-3|.|TRBJ1-2
AISQGQGQVYGYT
>TRBV5-6|.|TRBJ1-2
ASSLASGQLHT
>TRBV27|.|TRBJ2-7
ASYGPGDYEQY
>TRBV2|.|TRBJ2-3
ASWRGSSTDTQY
>TRBV7-6|.|TRBJ1-5
ASSLANQPQH
>TRBV19|.|TRBJ1-1
ASSYFETSGRVNTEAF
>TRBV6-5|TRBD1|TRBJ1-2
ASRRLTGTDGYT
>TRBV5-4|.|TRBJ2-7
ASSLVTGRGNEQY
>TRBV4-1|.|TRBJ1-2
ASSFAENYGYT
>TRBV27|.|TRBJ1-5
ASSLLGAVSNQPQH
>TRBV5-1|TRBD1|TRBJ1-2
ASSRGTATVFYT
>TRBV10-3|TRBD1|TRBJ1-1
AILQGAGNTEAF
>TRBV28|TRBD2|TRBJ2-3
ASSGGGAGRSDTQY
>TRBV27|.|TRBJ1-4
ASRGSPGTNEKLF
>TRBV27|.|TRBJ1-6
ASRRNNSPLH
>TRBV25-1|.|TRBJ1-3
ASENRNTIY
>TRBV18|.|TRBJ1-2
ASSRDGNYGYT
>TRBV5-1|.|TRBJ1-1
ASSLGDTEAF
>TRBV7-2|TRBD1|TRBJ1-1
ASSSSGGNTEAF
>TRBV6-6|TRBD1|TRBJ2-3
ASSYSQGRDTQY
>TRBV7-9|.|TRBJ1-5
ASSTLGPNQPQH
>TRBV19|.|TRBJ1-2
ASSSKGSYYGYT
>TRBV6-6|.|TRBJ1-2
ASSQGANYGYT
>TRBV7-2|TRBD2|TRBJ2-3
ASSLGTSGGSNTQY
>TRBV6-4|.|TRBJ1-2
ASSGQGSYGYT
>TRBV11-2|.|TRBJ1-5
ASSLGFGLQPQH
>TRBV7-2|.|TRBJ2-1
ASSLDGTRNEQF
>TRBV6-5|TRBD1|TRBJ2-3
ASSSPAGGRADTQY
>TRBV14|TRBD1|TRBJ2-5
ASSQEKGPGQGQRETQY
>TRBV7-9|TRBD1|TRBJ2-1
ASSPGTEGIGQF